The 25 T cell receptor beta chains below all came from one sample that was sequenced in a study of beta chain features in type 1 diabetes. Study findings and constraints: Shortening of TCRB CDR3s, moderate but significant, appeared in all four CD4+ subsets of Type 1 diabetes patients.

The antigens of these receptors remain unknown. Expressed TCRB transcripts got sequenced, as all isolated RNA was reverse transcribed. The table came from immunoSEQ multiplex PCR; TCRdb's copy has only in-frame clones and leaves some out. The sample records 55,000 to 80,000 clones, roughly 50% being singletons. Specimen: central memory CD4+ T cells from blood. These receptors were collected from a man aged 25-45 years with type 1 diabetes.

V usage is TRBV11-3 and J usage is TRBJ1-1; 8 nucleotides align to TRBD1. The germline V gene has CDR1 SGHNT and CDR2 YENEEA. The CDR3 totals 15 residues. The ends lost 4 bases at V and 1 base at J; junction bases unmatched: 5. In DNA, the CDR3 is TGTGCCAGCAGCTCGAAGGGGACAGGGAACACTGAAGCTTTCTTT. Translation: CASSSKGTGNTEAFF.

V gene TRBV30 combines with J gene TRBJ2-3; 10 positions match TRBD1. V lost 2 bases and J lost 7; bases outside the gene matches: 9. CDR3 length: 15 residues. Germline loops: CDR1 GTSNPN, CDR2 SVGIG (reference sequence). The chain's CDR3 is CAWSQTGGAPYTQYF. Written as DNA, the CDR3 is TGTGCCTGGAGTCAGACAGGGGGCGCACCTTATACGCAGTATTTT.

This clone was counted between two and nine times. CDR3 in amino acids: CASSPDRGLAEQYF. The DNA for the CDR3 is TGCGCCAGCAGCCCCGACAGGGGCCTAGCCGAGCAGTACTTC. The chain carries TRBV5-1 and TRBJ2-7, with 8 bases identical to TRBD1. Trimming at V came to 4 bases and at J to 6 bases, leaving 9 bases not matched to a gene. CDR1 and CDR2 (germline): SGHRS, YFSETQ. This CDR3 comprises 14 residues.

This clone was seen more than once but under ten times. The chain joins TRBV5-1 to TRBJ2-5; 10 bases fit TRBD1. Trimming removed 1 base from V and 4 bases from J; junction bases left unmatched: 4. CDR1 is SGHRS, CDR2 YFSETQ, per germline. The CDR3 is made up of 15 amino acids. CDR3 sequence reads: CASSLRTGGRETQYF. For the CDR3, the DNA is TGCGCCAGCAGCTTGCGGACAGGGGGGCGAGAGACCCAGTACTTC. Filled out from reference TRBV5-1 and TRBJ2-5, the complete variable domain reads KAGVTQTPRYLIKTRGQQVTLSCSPISGHRSVSWYQQTPGQGLQFLFEYFSETQRNKGNFPGRFSGRQFSNSRSEMNVSTLELGDSALYLCASSLRTGGRETQYFGPGTRLLVL.

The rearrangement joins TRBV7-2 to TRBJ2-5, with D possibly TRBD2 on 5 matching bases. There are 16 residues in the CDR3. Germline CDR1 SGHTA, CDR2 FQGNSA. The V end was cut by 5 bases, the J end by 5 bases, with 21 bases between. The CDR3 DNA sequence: TGTGCCAGCAGCGGAAGCGGCGTCGGCGGGCGGGAGACCCAGTACTTC. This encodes CASSGSGVGGRETQYF.

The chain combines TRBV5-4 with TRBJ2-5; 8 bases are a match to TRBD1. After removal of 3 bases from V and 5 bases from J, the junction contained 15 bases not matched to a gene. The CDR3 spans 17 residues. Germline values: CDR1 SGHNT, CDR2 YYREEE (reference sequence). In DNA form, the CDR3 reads TGTGCCAGCAGCTCCCTTGGACAGGACAGGGCGGGGGAGACCCAGTACTTC. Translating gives CASSSLGQDRAGETQYF.

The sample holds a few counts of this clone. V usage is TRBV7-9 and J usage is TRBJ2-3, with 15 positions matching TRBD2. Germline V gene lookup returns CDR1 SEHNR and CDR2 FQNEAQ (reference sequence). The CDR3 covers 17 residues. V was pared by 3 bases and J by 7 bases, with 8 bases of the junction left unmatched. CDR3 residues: CASSFLGLAGGPHTQYF. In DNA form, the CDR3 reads TGTGCCAGCAGCTTCCTAGGACTAGCGGGAGGGCCGCATACGCAGTATTTT.

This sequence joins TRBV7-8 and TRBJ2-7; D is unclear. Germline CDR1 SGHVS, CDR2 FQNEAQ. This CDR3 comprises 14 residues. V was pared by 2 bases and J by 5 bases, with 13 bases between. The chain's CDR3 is CASSLTSSSDEQYF. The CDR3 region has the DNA TGTGCCAGCAGCTTAACCTCCTCCAGCGACGAGCAGTACTTC.

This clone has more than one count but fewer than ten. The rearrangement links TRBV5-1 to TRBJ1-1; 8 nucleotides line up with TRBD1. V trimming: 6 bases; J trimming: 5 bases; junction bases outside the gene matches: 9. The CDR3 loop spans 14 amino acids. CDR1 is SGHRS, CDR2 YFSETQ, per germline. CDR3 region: CASMTGERVTEAFF. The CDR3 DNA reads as TGCGCCAGCATGACAGGGGAGAGGGTGACTGAAGCTTTCTTT.

CDR3 DNA sequence: TGTGCCAGCAGCTTGTGGCAGGGGGCTGGTGGGGCCAACGTCCTGACTTTC. Amino acids: CASSLWQGAGGANVLTF. The chain carries TRBV5-4 and TRBJ2-6; 8 nucleotides align to TRBD1. CDR3 length: 17 amino acids. V lost 1 base and J lost 3; bases outside the gene matches: 6. Germline CDR1 and CDR2: SGHNT and YYREEE (reference sequence).

The CDR3 reads CASSPRGAGVNEQYF. The CDR3 region has the DNA TGTGCCAGCAGTCCCAGGGGAGCGGGAGTGAACGAGCAGTACTTC. The J gene is TRBJ2-7, the V gene TRBV6-1; 8 bases map to TRBD2. The CDR3 spans 15 residues. V lost 5 bases and J lost 5; bases outside the gene matches: 11. From germline, CDR1 is MNHNS and CDR2 SASEGT.

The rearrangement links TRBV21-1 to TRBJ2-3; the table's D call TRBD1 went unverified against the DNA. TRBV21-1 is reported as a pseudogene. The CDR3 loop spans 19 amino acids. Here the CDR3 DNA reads TGTGCCAGCAGCATGTGGGCCCCCGCCTCAAATTTTAGCACAGATACGCAGTATTTT. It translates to CASSMWAPASNFSTDTQYF.

The CDR3 coding sequence is TGTGCCAGCAGCTTAGGGGCAGATGAAAAACTGTTTTTT. Its protein is CASSLGADEKLFF. This chain joins TRBV7-9 and TRBJ1-4; D unclear. The germline CDR1 and CDR2 sequences are SEHNR and FQNEAQ (reference sequence). V was clipped by 1 base and J by 6 bases, with 6 bases between them. This CDR3 has 13 residues.

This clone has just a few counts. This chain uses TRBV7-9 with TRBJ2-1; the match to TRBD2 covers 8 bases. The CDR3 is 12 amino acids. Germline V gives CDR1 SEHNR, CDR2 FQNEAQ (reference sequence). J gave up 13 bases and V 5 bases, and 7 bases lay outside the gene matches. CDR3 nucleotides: TGTGCCAGCAGCCAGACGGGGGGGGATCAGTTCTTC. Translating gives CASSQTGGDQFF.

The CDR3 DNA is TGCGCCAGCAGCCAAGGGACAGCCATGAACACTGAAGCTTTCTTT. Translation: CASSQGTAMNTEAFF. The rearrangement joins TRBV5-1 to TRBJ1-1; 7 bases line up with TRBD1. The CDR3 runs to 15 residues. With 4 bases clipped from V and 0 bases from J, the junction kept 6 bases outside the gene matches. Germline CDR1 and CDR2: SGHRS and YFSETQ.

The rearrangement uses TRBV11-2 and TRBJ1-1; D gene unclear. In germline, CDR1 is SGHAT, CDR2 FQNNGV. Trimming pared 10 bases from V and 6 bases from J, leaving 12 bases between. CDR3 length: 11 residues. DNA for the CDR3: TGTGCCACCACCATTGGGCCTGAAGCTTTCTTT. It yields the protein CATTIGPEAFF.

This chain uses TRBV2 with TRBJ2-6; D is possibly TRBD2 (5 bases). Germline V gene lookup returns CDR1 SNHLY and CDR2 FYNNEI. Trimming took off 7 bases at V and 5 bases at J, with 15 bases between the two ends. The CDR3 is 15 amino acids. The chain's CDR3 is CASTGASGWANVLTF. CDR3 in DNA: TGTGCCAGCACTGGAGCCTCGGGATGGGCCAACGTCCTGACTTTC. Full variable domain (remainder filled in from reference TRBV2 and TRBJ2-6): EPEVTQTPSHQVTQMGQEVILRCVPISNHLYFYWYRQILGQKVEFLVSFYNNEISEKSEIFDDQFSVERPDGSNFTLKIRSTKLEDSAMYFCASTGASGWANVLTFGAGSRLTVL.

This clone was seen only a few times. The CDR3 loop is CAISRDSRDYGYTF. DNA of the CDR3: TGTGCCATCAGCCGGGACAGTCGCGACTATGGCTACACCTTC. This chain connects TRBV10-3 to TRBJ1-2, with 7 nucleotides matching TRBD1. The junction had 7 bases not matched to a gene; V was cut back by 6 bases and J by 3 bases. Germline values: CDR1 ENHRY, CDR2 SYGVKD. CDR3 length: 14 amino acids.

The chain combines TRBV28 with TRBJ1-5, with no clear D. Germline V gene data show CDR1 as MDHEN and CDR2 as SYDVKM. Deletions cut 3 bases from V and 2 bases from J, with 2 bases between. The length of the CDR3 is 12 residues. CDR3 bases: TGTGCCAGCAGTTTCGGCAATCAGCCCCAGCATTTT. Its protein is CASSFGNQPQHF.

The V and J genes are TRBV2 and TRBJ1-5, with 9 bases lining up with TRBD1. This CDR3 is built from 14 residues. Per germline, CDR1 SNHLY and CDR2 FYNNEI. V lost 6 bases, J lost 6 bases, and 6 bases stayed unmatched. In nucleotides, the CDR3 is TGTGCCAGCAGAACAGGGGGCATCAGTCAGCCCCAGCATTTT. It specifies CASRTGGISQPQHF.

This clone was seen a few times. CDR3 sequence (DNA): TGTGCCAGTAGTGCCCGCACTCTAGCGGGGGGTGCAGATACGCAGTATTTT. This translates into CASSARTLAGGADTQYF. The genes are TRBV19 and TRBJ2-3; 11 positions agree with TRBD2. The CDR3 runs 17 residues. Germline V gene data show CDR1 as LNHDA and CDR2 as SQIVND (reference sequence). V was pared by 5 bases and J by 4 bases, with 11 bases of the junction left unmatched.

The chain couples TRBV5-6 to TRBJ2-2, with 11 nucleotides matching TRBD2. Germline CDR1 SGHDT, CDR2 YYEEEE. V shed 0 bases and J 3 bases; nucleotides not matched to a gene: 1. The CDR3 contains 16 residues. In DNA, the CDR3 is TGTGCCAGCAGCTTGGTACTAGCGGGAGACACCGGGGAGCTGTTTTTT. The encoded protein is CASSLVLAGDTGELFF.

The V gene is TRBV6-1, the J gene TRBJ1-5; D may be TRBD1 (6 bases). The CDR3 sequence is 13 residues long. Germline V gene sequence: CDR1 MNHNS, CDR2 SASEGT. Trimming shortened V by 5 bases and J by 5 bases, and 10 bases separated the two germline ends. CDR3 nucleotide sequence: TGTGCCAGCAGTACAGGGCTGGATCAGCCCCAGCATTTT. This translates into CASSTGLDQPQHF.

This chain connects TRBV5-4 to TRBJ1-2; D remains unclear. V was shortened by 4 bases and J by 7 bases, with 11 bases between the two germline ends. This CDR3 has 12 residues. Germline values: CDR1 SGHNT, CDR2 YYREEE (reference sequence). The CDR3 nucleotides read TGTGCCAGCAGCCTCGTCGGGGTTGGCTACACCTTC. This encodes CASSLVGVGYTF.

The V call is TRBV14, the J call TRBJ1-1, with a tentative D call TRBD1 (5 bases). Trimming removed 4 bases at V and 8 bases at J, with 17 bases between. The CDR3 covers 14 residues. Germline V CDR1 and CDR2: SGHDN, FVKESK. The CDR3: CASSRERMGGEAFF. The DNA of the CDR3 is TGTGCCAGCAGCCGGGAGCGGATGGGGGGAGAAGCTTTCTTT.